Listed below are T cell receptor beta chains from one sample, sequenced in a study of T cell responses to AZD1222 COVID-19 vaccine. Repertoires were generated with immunoSEQ multiplex PCR, while TCRdb's copy carries only in-frame clones and drops some. The table has about 78,000 clones, about 85% seen once. Sequencing used peripheral blood, obtained on day 0 of AZD1222 vaccination. All receptors come from an adult in good health. CDR3s include the opening cysteine and the closing phenylalanine or tryptophan. A D gene is named only where the DNA matches it firmly. Not all rows give a size; the values are once, few, many and, for expanded clones, a class.

V gene: TRBV28
clone size: NA
CDR3 length: 11
D gene: NA
J gene: TRBJ2-7
CDR3 protein: CASSLEDEQYF
CDR3 DNA: TGTGCCAGCAGTTTAGAGGACGAGCAGTACTTC

V gene: TRBV5-1
clone size: NA
CDR3 length: 13
D gene: NA
J gene: TRBJ2-3
CDR3 protein: CASIKAGTDTQYF
CDR3 DNA: TGCGCCAGCATCAAAGCCGGCACAGATACGCAGTATTTT

V gene: TRBV2
clone size: NA
CDR3 length: 15
D gene: NA
J gene: TRBJ1-1
CDR3 protein: CASSEVMLQNTEAFF
CDR3 DNA: TGTGCCAGCAGTGAAGTGATGCTTCAGAACACTGAAGCTTTCTTT

V gene: TRBV27
clone size: NA
CDR3 length: 14
D gene: TRBD1
J gene: TRBJ1-2
CDR3 protein: CASSSDRVGYGYTF
CDR3 DNA: TGTGCCAGCAGTTCGGACAGGGTTGGCTATGGCTACACCTTC

V gene: TRBV7-9
clone size: NA
CDR3 length: 13
D gene: NA
J gene: TRBJ2-2
CDR3 protein: CASSPLRAGELFF
CDR3 DNA: TGTGCCAGCAGCCCCCTCAGGGCCGGGGAGCTGTTTTTT

V gene: TRBV12-3/TRBV12-4
clone size: NA
CDR3 length: 10
D gene: NA
J gene: TRBJ1-6
CDR3 protein: CASSGVALHF
CDR3 DNA: TGTGCCAGCAGCGGGGTGGCCCTCCACTTT

V gene: TRBV6-5
clone size: NA
CDR3 length: 16
D gene: TRBD1
J gene: TRBJ2-2
CDR3 protein: CASSYRDRGYTGELFF
CDR3 DNA: TGTGCCAGCAGTTACCGAGACAGGGGGTACACCGGGGAGCTGTTTTTT

V gene: TRBV27
clone size: NA
CDR3 length: 15
D gene: NA
J gene: TRBJ2-5
CDR3 protein: CASRFSGTPVETQYF
CDR3 DNA: TGTGCCAGCAGGTTTTCCGGGACCCCTGTAGAGACCCAGTACTTC

V gene: TRBV2
clone size: once
CDR3 length: 14
D gene: NA
J gene: TRBJ1-3
CDR3 protein: CASSEGQSGNTIYF
CDR3 DNA: TGTGCCAGCAGTGAAGGCCAGTCTGGAAACACCATATATTTT

V gene: TRBV14
clone size: NA
CDR3 length: 15
D gene: TRBD2
J gene: TRBJ2-3
CDR3 protein: CASSWTSGSADTQYF
CDR3 DNA: TGTGCCAGCAGCTGGACTAGCGGGAGTGCAGATACGCAGTATTTT

V gene: TRBV11-2
clone size: NA
CDR3 length: 16
D gene: NA
J gene: TRBJ1-4
CDR3 protein: CASSFATGRTNEKLFF
CDR3 DNA: TGTGCCAGCAGCTTTGCGACCGGTAGGACTAATGAAAAACTGTTTTTT

V gene: TRBV28
clone size: NA
CDR3 length: 14
D gene: TRBD2
J gene: TRBJ2-7
CDR3 protein: CASRISGRTYEQYF
CDR3 DNA: TGTGCCAGCAGAATTAGCGGGAGGACGTACGAGCAGTACTTC

V gene: TRBV7-3
clone size: NA
CDR3 length: 16
D gene: NA
J gene: TRBJ1-1
CDR3 protein: CASSLKRWDVDTEAFF
CDR3 DNA: TGTGCCAGCAGCTTAAAGAGGTGGGACGTGGACACTGAAGCTTTCTTT

V gene: TRBV24-1
clone size: NA
CDR3 length: 13
D gene: TRBD1
J gene: TRBJ1-1
CDR3 protein: CAARTGRNTEAFF
CDR3 DNA: TGTGCCGCCAGGACAGGGAGGAACACTGAAGCTTTCTTT

V gene: TRBV11-3
clone size: NA
CDR3 length: 14
D gene: TRBD1
J gene: TRBJ1-6
CDR3 protein: CASSLNRQGAPLHF
CDR3 DNA: TGTGCCAGCAGCTTAAACCGACAGGGTGCACCCCTCCACTTT

V gene: TRBV15
clone size: NA
CDR3 length: 15
D gene: NA
J gene: TRBJ2-3
CDR3 protein: CATSRGHMDTDTQYF
CDR3 DNA: TGTGCCACCAGCAGAGGGCATATGGACACAGATACGCAGTATTTT

V gene: TRBV20-1
clone size: once
CDR3 length: 11
D gene: NA
J gene: TRBJ1-6
CDR3 protein: CSALGPPNLHF
CDR3 DNA: TGCAGTGCTTTAGGGCCCCCTAACCTCCACTTT

V gene: TRBV5-1
clone size: NA
CDR3 length: 13
D gene: NA
J gene: TRBJ2-5
CDR3 protein: CASTLEGRETQYF
CDR3 DNA: TGCGCCAGTACCCTAGAAGGGCGAGAGACCCAGTACTTC